This T cell receptor (beta chain) was captured in a study of preoperative IRX-2 immunotherapy in early breast cancer. Treatment here: preoperative locoregional IRX-2 cytokine immunotherapy. Preoperative locoregional IRX-2 cytokine immunotherapy was tested in the phase Ib source study. The V and J ends lost 7 bases and 1 base respectively, with 11 bases between them. The CDR3 extends over 14 amino acids. The germline V gene encodes CDR1 SGHRS and CDR2 YFSETQ. TCRdb keeps only in-frame clones here, not all; method: immunoSEQ multiplex PCR. The profile shows about 37,000 clones, 82% of them singletons. This TCR was sampled from a human donor with breast cancer. The gene calls are TRBV5-1 and TRBJ2-2; TRBD2 might be the D (5 bases). Here the sequenced sample was lymph node tissue, taken after IRX-2 immunotherapy. CDR3 in DNA: TGCGCCAGCTACAGCGGATTGAACACCGGGGAGCTGTTTTTT. This translates into CASYSGLNTGELFF.